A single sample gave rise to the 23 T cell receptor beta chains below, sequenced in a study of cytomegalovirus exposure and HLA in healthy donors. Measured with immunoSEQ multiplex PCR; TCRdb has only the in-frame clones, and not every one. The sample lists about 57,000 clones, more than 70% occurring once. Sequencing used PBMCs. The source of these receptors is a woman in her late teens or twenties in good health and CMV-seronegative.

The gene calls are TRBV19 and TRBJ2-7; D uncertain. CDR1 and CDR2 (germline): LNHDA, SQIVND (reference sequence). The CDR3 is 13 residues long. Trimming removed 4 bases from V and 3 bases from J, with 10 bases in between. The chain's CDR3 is CASSSGSYYEQYF. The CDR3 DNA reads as TGTGCCAGTAGTAGCGGCTCTTACTACGAGCAGTACTTC.

The CDR3 DNA follows: TGTGCCAGTAGTAAGGGACTAGCGGTCCTCACCGCGGGCACCGGGGAGCTGTTTTTT. This sequence encodes CASSKGLAVLTAGTGELFF. This chain uses TRBV19 with TRBJ2-2, with 11 bases identical to TRBD2. This CDR3 is 19 amino acids long. Germline lookup yields CDR1 LNHDA and CDR2 SQIVND (reference sequence). J lost 4 bases, V lost 4 bases, and 14 bases had no gene match.

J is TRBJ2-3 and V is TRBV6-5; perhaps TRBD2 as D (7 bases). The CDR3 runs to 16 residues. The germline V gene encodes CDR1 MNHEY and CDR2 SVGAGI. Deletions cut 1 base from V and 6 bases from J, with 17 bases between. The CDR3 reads CASSYLARGAGDTQYF. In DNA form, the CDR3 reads TGTGCCAGCAGTTACTTAGCTCGGGGGGCAGGTGATACGCAGTATTTT.

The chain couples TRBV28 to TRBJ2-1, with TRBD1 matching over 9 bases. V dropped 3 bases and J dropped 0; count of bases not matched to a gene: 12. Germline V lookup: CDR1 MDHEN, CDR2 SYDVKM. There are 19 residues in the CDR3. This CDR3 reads CASSLTGGVLLSSYNEQFF. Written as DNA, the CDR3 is TGTGCCAGCAGTTTGACAGGGGGTGTTCTTCTCAGCTCCTACAATGAGCAGTTCTTC.

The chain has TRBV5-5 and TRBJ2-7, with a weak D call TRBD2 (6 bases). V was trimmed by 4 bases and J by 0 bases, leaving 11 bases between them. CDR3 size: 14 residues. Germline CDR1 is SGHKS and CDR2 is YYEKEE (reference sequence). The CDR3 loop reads CASSRAGSSYEQYF. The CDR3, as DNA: TGTGCCAGCAGCCGAGCCGGGAGCTCCTACGAGCAGTACTTC.

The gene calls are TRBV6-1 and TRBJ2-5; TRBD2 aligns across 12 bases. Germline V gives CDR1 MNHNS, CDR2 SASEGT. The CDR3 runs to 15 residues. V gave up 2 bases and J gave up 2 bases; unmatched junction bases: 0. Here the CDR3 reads CASSELAGGQETQYF. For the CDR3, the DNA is TGTGCCAGCAGTGAACTAGCGGGGGGGCAAGAGACCCAGTACTTC.

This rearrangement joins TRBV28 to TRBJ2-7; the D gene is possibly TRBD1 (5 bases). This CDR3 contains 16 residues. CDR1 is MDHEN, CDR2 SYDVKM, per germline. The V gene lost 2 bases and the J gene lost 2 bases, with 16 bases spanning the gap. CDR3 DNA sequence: TGTGCCAGCAGTTTACTGTTTTTCAGGGCTCCCTACGAGCAGTACTTC. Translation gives CASSLLFFRAPYEQYF.

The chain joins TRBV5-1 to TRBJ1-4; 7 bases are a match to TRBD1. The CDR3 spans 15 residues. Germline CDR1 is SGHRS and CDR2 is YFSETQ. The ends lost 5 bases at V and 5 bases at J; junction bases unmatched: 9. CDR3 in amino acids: CASSLEGQRNEKLFF. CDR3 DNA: TGCGCCAGCAGTCTTGAGGGACAGAGAAATGAAAAACTGTTTTTT.

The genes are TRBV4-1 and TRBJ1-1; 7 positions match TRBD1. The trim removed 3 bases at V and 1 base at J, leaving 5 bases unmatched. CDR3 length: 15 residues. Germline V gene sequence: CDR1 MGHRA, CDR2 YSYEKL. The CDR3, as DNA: TGCGCCAGCAGCCAGTTTGGGACAGCGAACACTGAAGCTTTCTTT. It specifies CASSQFGTANTEAFF.

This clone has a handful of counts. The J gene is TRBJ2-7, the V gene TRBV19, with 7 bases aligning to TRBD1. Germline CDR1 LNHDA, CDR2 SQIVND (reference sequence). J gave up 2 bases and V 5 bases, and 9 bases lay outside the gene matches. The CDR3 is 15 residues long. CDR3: CASSPRRTGAYEQYF. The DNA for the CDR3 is TGTGCCAGTAGTCCCCGGCGGACAGGCGCCTACGAGCAGTACTTC.

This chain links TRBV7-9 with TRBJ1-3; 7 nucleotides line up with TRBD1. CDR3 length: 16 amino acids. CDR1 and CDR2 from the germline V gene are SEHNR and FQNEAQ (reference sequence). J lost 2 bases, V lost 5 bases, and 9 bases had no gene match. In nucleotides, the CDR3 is TGTGCCAGCAGCCCTCCCAAACAGGGGACTGGAAACACCATATATTTT. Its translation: CASSPPKQGTGNTIYF.

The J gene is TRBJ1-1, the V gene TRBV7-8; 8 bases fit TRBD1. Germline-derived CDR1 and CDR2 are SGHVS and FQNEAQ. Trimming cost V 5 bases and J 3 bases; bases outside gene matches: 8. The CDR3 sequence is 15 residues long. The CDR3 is CASSAAGGWDTEAFF. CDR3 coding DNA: TGTGCCAGCAGCGCTGCAGGGGGCTGGGACACTGAAGCTTTCTTT.

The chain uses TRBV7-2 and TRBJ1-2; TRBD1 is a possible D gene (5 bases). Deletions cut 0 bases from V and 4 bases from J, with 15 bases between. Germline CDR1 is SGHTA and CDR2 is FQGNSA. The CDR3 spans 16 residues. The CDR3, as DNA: TGTGCCAGCAGCTTAGCTTGGCAGGGAAACGGCTATGGCTACACCTTC. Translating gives CASSLAWQGNGYGYTF.

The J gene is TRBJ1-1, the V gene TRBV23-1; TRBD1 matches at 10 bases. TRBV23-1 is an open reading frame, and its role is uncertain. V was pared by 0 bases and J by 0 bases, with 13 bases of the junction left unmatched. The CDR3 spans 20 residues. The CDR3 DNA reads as TGCGCCAGCAGTCAATCCGTCCCCAGGGACAGGGGCTCCATGAACACTGAAGCTTTCTTT. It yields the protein CASSQSVPRDRGSMNTEAFF.

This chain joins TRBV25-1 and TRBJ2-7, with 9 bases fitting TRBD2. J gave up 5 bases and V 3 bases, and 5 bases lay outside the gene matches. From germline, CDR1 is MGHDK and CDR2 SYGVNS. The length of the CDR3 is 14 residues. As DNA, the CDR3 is TGTGCCAGCAGTGAGCTAGCGGGGTCGGACGAGCAGTACTTC. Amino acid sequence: CASSELAGSDEQYF.

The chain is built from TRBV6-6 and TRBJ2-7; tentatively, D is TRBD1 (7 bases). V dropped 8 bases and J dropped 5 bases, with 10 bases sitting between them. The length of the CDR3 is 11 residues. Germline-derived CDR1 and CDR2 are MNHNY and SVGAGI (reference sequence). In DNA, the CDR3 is TGTGCCAGCGCAGGGGGGCACGAGCAGTACTTC. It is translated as CASAGGHEQYF.

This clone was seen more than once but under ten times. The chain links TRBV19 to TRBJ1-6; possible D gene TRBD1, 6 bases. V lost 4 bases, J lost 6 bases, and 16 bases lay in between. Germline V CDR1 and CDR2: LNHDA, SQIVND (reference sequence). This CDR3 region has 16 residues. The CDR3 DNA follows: TGTGCCAGTAGTACCCGGCAGGGGCGCACTAATTCACCCCTCCACTTT. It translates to CASSTRQGRTNSPLHF.

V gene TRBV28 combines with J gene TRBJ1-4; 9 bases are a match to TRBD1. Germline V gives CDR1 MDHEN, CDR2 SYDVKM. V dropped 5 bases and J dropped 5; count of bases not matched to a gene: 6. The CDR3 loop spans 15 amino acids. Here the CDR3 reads CASSTGGAGNEKLFF. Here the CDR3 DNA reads TGTGCCAGCAGTACAGGGGGCGCCGGGAATGAAAAACTGTTTTTT.

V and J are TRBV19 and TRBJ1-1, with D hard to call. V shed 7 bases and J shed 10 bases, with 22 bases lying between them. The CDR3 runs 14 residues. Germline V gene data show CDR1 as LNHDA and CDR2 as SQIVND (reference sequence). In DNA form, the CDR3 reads TGTGCCAGTAACCCGAAAACGGTATTTTCGGGAGCTTTCTTT. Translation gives CASNPKTVFSGAFF.

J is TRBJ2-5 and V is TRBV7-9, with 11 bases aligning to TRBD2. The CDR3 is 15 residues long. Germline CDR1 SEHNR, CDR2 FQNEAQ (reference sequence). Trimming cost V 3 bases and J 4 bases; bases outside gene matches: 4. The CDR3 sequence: CASSLIAGGGETQYF. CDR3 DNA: TGTGCCAGCAGCTTGATAGCGGGAGGGGGAGAGACCCAGTACTTC.

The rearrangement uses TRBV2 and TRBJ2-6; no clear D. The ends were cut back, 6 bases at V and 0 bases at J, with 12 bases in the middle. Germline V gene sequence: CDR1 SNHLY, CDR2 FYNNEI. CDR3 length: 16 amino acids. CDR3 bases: TGTGCCAGCAGCCTATCTCAGCGCTCTGGGGCCAACGTCCTGACTTTC. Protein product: CASSLSQRSGANVLTF. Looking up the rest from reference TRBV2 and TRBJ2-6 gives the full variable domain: EPEVTQTPSHQVTQMGQEVILRCVPISNHLYFYWYRQILGQKVEFLVSFYNNEISEKSEIFDDQFSVERPDGSNFTLKIRSTKLEDSAMYFCASSLSQRSGANVLTFGAGSRLTVL.

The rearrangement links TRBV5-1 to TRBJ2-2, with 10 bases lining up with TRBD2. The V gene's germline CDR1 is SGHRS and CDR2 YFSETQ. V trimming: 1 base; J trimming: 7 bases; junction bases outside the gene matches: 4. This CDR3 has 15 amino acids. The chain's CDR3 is CASSLPSGGVGELFF. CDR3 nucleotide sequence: TGCGCCAGCAGCTTGCCCAGCGGGGGGGTCGGGGAGCTGTTTTTT.

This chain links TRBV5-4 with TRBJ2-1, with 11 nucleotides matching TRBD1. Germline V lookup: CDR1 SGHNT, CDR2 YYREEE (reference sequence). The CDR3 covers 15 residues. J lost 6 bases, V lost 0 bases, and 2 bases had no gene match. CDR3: CASSLGTGGRNEQFF. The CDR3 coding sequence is TGTGCCAGCAGCTTGGGGACAGGGGGCCGCAATGAGCAGTTCTTC.